What follows are 13 T cell receptor beta chains derived from one specimen sequenced in a study of blood T cells in healthy people across ages. A second PCR, run for about 7 to 11 cycles, used a sample-barcoded 5' primer plus a J-beta primer mix. TCRdb re-called the 5' RACE reads with MiXCR, one entry per CDR3 protein. Altogether approximately 730,000 distinct CDR3 sequences are present, roughly 47% being singletons, with the ten largest covering more than 20%. The sequencing input was blood. The receptors stem from a woman aged 55-70 years in good health.

This clonotype was seen repeatedly, ten times or more. The rearrangement joins TRBV20-1 to TRBJ2-5; no firm D call. Germline-derived CDR1 and CDR2 are DFQATT and SNEGSKA (reference sequence). The CDR3 loop spans 11 amino acids. CDR3 DNA sequence: TGCAGCCCCCTACGTCGGGAGACCCAGTACTTC. Amino acids: CSPLRRETQYF.

The gene calls are TRBV20-1 and TRBJ1-1; 8 bases fit TRBD1. The V gene end was trimmed by 2 bases and the J gene end by 4 bases; junction bases not matched to a gene: 6. CDR3 length: 14 amino acids. In germline, CDR1 is DFQATT, CDR2 SNEGSKA (reference sequence). The CDR3 region has the DNA TGCAGTGCTAGAATGGACAGGGTGGGCACTGAAGCTTTCTTT. This codes for CSARMDRVGTEAFF.

This clonotype has only a few counts. The J gene is TRBJ2-3, the V gene TRBV2; 10 nucleotides line up with TRBD2. With V trimmed by 1 base and J by 1 base, 2 bases remained unmatched. The CDR3 has 16 amino acids. Germline-derived CDR1 and CDR2 are SNHLY and FYNNEI. The CDR3 coding sequence is TGTGCCAGCAGTGAAGAAGCGGGAGGGGGCACAGATACGCAGTATTTT. Its protein is CASSEEAGGGTDTQYF.

This clonotype was counted a single time. The chain carries TRBV28 and TRBJ2-1, with TRBD1 matching over 9 bases. The germline gives CDR1 MDHEN, CDR2 SYDVKM. V lost 5 bases, J lost 4 bases, and 6 bases stayed unmatched. This CDR3 comprises 15 residues. The CDR3 loop is CASSLDRGFYNEQFF. CDR3 nucleotide sequence: TGTGCCAGCAGTCTGGACAGGGGCTTTTACAATGAGCAGTTCTTC.

The chain is built from TRBV12-3 or TRBV12-4 and TRBJ2-5, with TRBD1 matching 7 bases. V gave up 2 bases and J gave up 11 bases; unmatched junction bases: 11. This CDR3 is 14 amino acids long. The DNA for the CDR3 is TGTGCCAGCAGTTTAACGTCAGGACAGGCTGAGCAGTACTTC. Residues: CASSLTSGQAEQYF.

The chain couples TRBV18 to TRBJ1-1; D is possibly TRBD1 (6 bases). Germline V lookup: CDR1 KGHSH, CDR2 LQKENI. The V end was cut by 6 bases, the J end by 4 bases, with 21 bases between. This CDR3 is built from 16 residues. CDR3 DNA sequence: TGTGCCAGCTCCAGATGGGGGGCGCAGAGCGGCACTGAAGCTTTCTTT. Its translation: CASSRWGAQSGTEAFF.

The chain joins TRBV6-4 to TRBJ1-6; 7 bases fit TRBD1. Germline assignment: CDR1 MRHNA and CDR2 SNTAGT. The CDR3 has 15 amino acids. The V segment lost 0 bases and the J segment 8 bases; nucleotides outside the gene matches: 4. The CDR3 sequence is CASSDSRQGDSPLHF. DNA of the CDR3: TGTGCCAGCAGTGACTCGAGACAGGGAGATTCACCCCTCCACTTT.

The chain employs TRBV20-1 and TRBJ2-1; the D call may be TRBD1 or TRBD2 (5 bases each). This CDR3 region has 14 residues. Trimming cost V 3 bases and J 6 bases, with 15 bases left between them. Per the germline V gene, CDR1 is DFQATT and CDR2 is SNEGSKA (reference sequence). The CDR3 sequence is CSARAGTFPNEQFF. The CDR3 DNA reads as TGCAGTGCTAGGGCTGGGACCTTCCCCAATGAGCAGTTCTTC.

A few counts support this clonotype. The chain recombines TRBV7-2 with TRBJ1-1; TRBD1 aligns across 11 bases. Germline-derived CDR1 and CDR2 are SGHTA and FQGNSA. The CDR3 is 15 residues long. Trimming cost V 4 bases and J 3 bases; bases outside gene matches: 4. CDR3 bases: TGTGCCAGCAGCTCCTGGACAGGGGGCGACACTGAAGCTTTCTTT. It translates to CASSSWTGGDTEAFF.

This clonotype was detected only a few times. This chain links TRBV2 with TRBJ1-6; no clear D. The CDR3 length is 13 residues. V lost 10 bases and J 5 bases, leaving 12 bases between the germline ends. Per germline, CDR1 SNHLY and CDR2 FYNNEI. The CDR3 is CATMVLNNSPLHF. For the CDR3, the DNA is TGTGCCACCATGGTATTGAATAATTCACCCCTCCACTTT.

The chain is built from TRBV3-1 and TRBJ1-6; TRBD1 is a possible D gene (6 bases). This CDR3 has 13 residues. Germline loops: CDR1 LGHDT, CDR2 YNNKEL (reference sequence). Trimming removed 4 bases from V and 10 bases from J, with 11 bases in between. Written as DNA, the CDR3 is TGTGCCAGCAGCCCCGGGGGGGGCTCACCCCTCCACTTT. As protein: CASSPGGGSPLHF.

This clonotype was seen ten or more times. The genes are TRBV4-2 and TRBJ1-4, with 7 bases that match TRBD1. V dropped 1 base and J dropped 5; count of bases not matched to a gene: 1. The CDR3 consists of 14 residues. Germline-derived CDR1 and CDR2 are LGHNA and YNFKEQ. The CDR3 nucleotides read TGTGCCAGCAGCCAAGGCAGGGGGAATGAAAAACTGTTTTTT. Translating it yields CASSQGRGNEKLFF.

This clonotype was counted only a few times. The V call is TRBV29-1, the J call TRBJ2-1; D is possibly TRBD1 or TRBD2 (6 bases each). V was clipped by 1 base and J by 1 base, with 14 bases between them. Germline V gene data show CDR1 as SQVTM and CDR2 as ANQGSEA. The CDR3 has 16 amino acids. In DNA, the CDR3 is TGCAGCGTTGAAGGGGGGGCATGGGATTCCTACAATGAGCAGTTCTTC. Amino acids: CSVEGGAWDSYNEQFF.